This is a list of T cell receptor beta chains from one sample in a study of technical replicates of blood from a few donors. Profiled with immunoSEQ multiplex PCR; TCRdb holds only in-frame clones, not every one. The sample holds approximately 87,000 clones, around 92% seen once. Sequenced sample: T cells isolated from PBMCs. The source is a human donor in good health. Some clones in this sample may be carry-over from other donors' samples. Each CDR3 is given with its conserved first and last residue. Each record gives: clone size, J gene, D gene, V gene, CDR3 DNA, CDR3 protein. D genes are given only for firm matches. Not every row has a clone size; where given, it reads once, few, many or a size class.

clone size: .
J gene: TRBJ1-2
D gene: .
V gene: TRBV6-5
CDR3 DNA: TGTGCCAGCAGTTACTCAGGGGTCCGTGGCTACACCTTC
CDR3 protein: CASSYSGVRGYTF

clone size: .
J gene: TRBJ2-1
D gene: .
V gene: TRBV18
CDR3 DNA: TGTGCCAGCTCACTCGGGACAGTTCGGGAGGGCTCGTCCTACAATGAGCAGTTCTTC
CDR3 protein: CASSLGTVREGSSYNEQFF

clone size: .
J gene: TRBJ2-1
D gene: .
V gene: TRBV9
CDR3 DNA: TGTGCCAGCAGTCCGTTTTCCAGGAATGAGCAGTTCTTC
CDR3 protein: CASSPFSRNEQFF

clone size: .
J gene: TRBJ2-5
D gene: TRBD1
V gene: TRBV5-6
CDR3 DNA: TGTGCCAGCAGCCCCCTAACAGGGGAAGAGACCCAGTACTTC
CDR3 protein: CASSPLTGEETQYF

clone size: .
J gene: TRBJ2-4
D gene: TRBD1
V gene: TRBV18
CDR3 DNA: TGTGCCAGCTCAAGGACAGGTGGCTTCCCGTACTTC
CDR3 protein: CASSRTGGFPYF

clone size: .
J gene: TRBJ2-7
D gene: .
V gene: TRBV6-1
CDR3 DNA: TGTGCCAGCAGTTTGGGAGTTAAAAACGAGCAGTACTTC
CDR3 protein: CASSLGVKNEQYF

clone size: .
J gene: TRBJ2-5
D gene: TRBD2
V gene: TRBV6-5
CDR3 DNA: TGTGCCAGCAGTTCCCAATTCGTAGCGGGATTAGAGACCCAGTACTTC
CDR3 protein: CASSSQFVAGLETQYF

clone size: .
J gene: TRBJ1-2
D gene: .
V gene: TRBV9
CDR3 DNA: TGTGCCAGCAGCGTGACCGGGGGGCTGGTTGGCTACACCTTC
CDR3 protein: CASSVTGGLVGYTF

clone size: .
J gene: TRBJ2-7
D gene: .
V gene: TRBV21-1
CDR3 DNA: TGTGCCAGCATCTTTCCAGGGATGTACGAGCAGTACTTC
CDR3 protein: CASIFPGMYEQYF

clone size: once
J gene: TRBJ1-1
D gene: TRBD1
V gene: TRBV19
CDR3 DNA: TGTGCCAGTATCCCGGACAGGGATAGCACTGAAGCTTTCTTT
CDR3 protein: CASIPDRDSTEAFF

clone size: .
J gene: TRBJ2-7
D gene: .
V gene: TRBV28
CDR3 DNA: TGTGCCAGCAGTCCCTGGACTGAAACCTACGAGCAGTACTTC
CDR3 protein: CASSPWTETYEQYF

clone size: .
J gene: TRBJ1-4
D gene: .
V gene: TRBV6-6
CDR3 DNA: TGTGCCAGCAGTTACGGACTGGGCGAAAAACTGTTTTTT
CDR3 protein: CASSYGLGEKLFF

clone size: .
J gene: TRBJ2-3
D gene: .
V gene: TRBV15
CDR3 DNA: TGTGCCACCAGCAGTAGTCCTGGGGCCCGCACAGATACGCAGTATTTT
CDR3 protein: CATSSSPGARTDTQYF

clone size: .
J gene: TRBJ1-2
D gene: TRBD1
V gene: TRBV6-1
CDR3 DNA: TGTGCCAGCAGTGCCCAACAGGGGTTAAACTATGGCTACACCTTC
CDR3 protein: CASSAQQGLNYGYTF

clone size: .
J gene: TRBJ2-1
D gene: .
V gene: TRBV5-6
CDR3 DNA: TGTGCCAGCAGCGCTGACAGAGTATACAATGAGCAGTTCTTC
CDR3 protein: CASSADRVYNEQFF

clone size: once
J gene: TRBJ2-7
D gene: .
V gene: TRBV29-1
CDR3 DNA: TGCAGCGTTCGGAGCGAATCCTACGAGCAGTACTTC
CDR3 protein: CSVRSESYEQYF